What follows is one T cell receptor beta chain and its context. Its antigen is still unknown. The sample belongs to a study of blood T cells in healthy people across ages. About the study: Through template switching, about one barcoded beta molecule was captured per two T cells, as measured in model experiments. Findings and caveats of the study: Per million T cells, TCR beta diversity dropped about linearly as age rose. Estimates drawn from one million T cells were deemed to understate diversity. Long-lived donors exceeded aged donors in naive CD4+ cells and diversity.

CDR1 and CDR2 (germline): LGHNA, YNFKEQ. This CDR3 contains 14 residues. Trimming removed 3 bases from V and 4 bases from J; junction bases left unmatched: 5. PCR was performed a second time for 7 to 11 cycles using a sample-barcoded 5' primer and a J-beta primer mix. TCRdb analysed the 5' RACE reads with MiXCR anew, one entry per CDR3 protein. The sample records roughly 1.4 million distinct CDR3 sequences, 55% to 75% being singletons. Sequenced: blood. The rearrangement uses TRBV4-2 and TRBJ1-2; 7 nucleotides match TRBD1. This TCR was sampled from a man aged 18 to 29 in good health. Here the CDR3 reads CASSQEQGFYGYTF. The CDR3 DNA sequence: TGTGCCAGCAGCCAGGAACAGGGGTTCTATGGCTACACCTTC.